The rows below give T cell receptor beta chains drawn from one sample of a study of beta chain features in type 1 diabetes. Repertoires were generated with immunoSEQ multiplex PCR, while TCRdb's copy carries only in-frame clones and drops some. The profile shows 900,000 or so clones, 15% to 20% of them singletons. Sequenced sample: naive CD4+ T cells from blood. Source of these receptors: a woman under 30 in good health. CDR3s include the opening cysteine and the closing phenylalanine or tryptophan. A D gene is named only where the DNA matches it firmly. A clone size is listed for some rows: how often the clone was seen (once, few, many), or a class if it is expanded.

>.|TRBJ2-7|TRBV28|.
CASSSRYEQYF
TGTGCCAGCAGTTCGCGCTACGAGCAGTACTTC
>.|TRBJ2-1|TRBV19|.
CASSIEASEYNEQFF
TGTGCCAGTAGTATAGAGGCTAGCGAGTACAATGAGCAGTTCTTC
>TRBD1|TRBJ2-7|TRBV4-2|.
CASSQVEMQGATYEQYF
TGTGCCAGCAGCCAAGTGGAAATGCAGGGGGCGACCTACGAGCAGTACTTC
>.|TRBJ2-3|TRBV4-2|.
CASSQDFYLRGRTDTQYF
TGTGCCAGCAGCCAAGATTTTTATTTGCGGGGGCGCACAGATACGCAGTATTTT
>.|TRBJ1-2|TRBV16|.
CASSQLSTAYGYTF
TGTGCCAGCAGCCAATTATCGACAGCCTATGGCTACACCTTC
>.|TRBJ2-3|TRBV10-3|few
CASSYSPQPADTQYF
TGTGCCAGCAGTTACTCGCCCCAGCCGGCAGATACGCAGTATTTT
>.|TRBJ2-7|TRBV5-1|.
CASSPRTTYSYEQYF
TGCGCCAGCAGCCCGCGGACAACTTACTCCTACGAGCAGTACTTC
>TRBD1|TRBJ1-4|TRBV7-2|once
CASSATGANEKLFF
TGTGCCAGCAGCGCGACAGGGGCTAATGAAAAACTGTTTTTT
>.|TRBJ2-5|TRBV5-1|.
CASSLGVRTKYQETQYF
TGCGCCAGCAGCTTAGGGGTGAGGACAAAGTACCAAGAGACCCAGTACTTC
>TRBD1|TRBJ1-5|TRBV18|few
CASSPQGASYQPQHF
TGTGCCAGCTCACCACAGGGGGCGAGCTATCAGCCCCAGCATTTT
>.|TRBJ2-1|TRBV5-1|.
CASSEYTGTTGNEQFF
TGCGCCAGCAGCGAATACACCGGGACCACGGGCAATGAGCAGTTCTTC
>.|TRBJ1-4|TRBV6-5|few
CASSYSDGTGFEKLFF
TGTGCCAGCAGTTACTCTGATGGTACAGGGTTTGAAAAACTGTTTTTT
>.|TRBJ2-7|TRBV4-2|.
CASSQGRRGAPYEQYF
TGTGCCAGCAGCCAAGGGCGTCGGGGGGCGCCCTACGAGCAGTACTTC
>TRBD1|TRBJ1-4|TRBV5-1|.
CASSLTGDREKLFF
TGCGCCAGCAGCTTGACAGGGGATAGAGAAAAACTGTTTTTT
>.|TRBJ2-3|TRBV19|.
CASSPLGGRGSTDTQYF
TGTGCCAGTAGCCCGCTAGGAGGCAGGGGATCCACAGATACGCAGTATTTT
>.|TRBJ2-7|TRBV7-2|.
CASSLGGIGEQYF
TGTGCCAGCAGCTTAGGTGGGATAGGCGAGCAGTACTTC
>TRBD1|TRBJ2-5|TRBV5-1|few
CASRMTDRGQETQYF
TGCGCCAGCAGAATGACGGACAGGGGCCAAGAGACCCAGTACTTC
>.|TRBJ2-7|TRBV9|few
CASSVGSLGYEQYF
TGTGCCAGCAGCGTAGGGTCCCTCGGCTACGAGCAGTACTTC
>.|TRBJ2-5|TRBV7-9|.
CASNPAREGTQYF
TGTGCCAGCAACCCGGCGAGAGAGGGGACCCAGTACTTC
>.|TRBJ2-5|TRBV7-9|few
CASSSIGDRPQYF
TGTGCCAGCAGCTCCATTGGGGATCGGCCCCAGTACTTC
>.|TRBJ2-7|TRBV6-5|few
CASNKGLGSNEQYF
TGTGCCAGCAATAAGGGATTAGGGAGCAACGAGCAGTACTTC
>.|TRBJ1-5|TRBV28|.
CASSPPDQPQHF
TGTGCCAGCAGTCCCCCAGATCAGCCCCAGCATTTT
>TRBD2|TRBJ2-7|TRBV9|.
CASSVSSGLTYEQYF
TGTGCCAGCAGCGTGTCTAGCGGTCTAACCTACGAGCAGTACTTC
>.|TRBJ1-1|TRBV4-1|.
CASSQDYEGGTEAFF
TGCGCCAGCAGCCAAGATTACGAGGGAGGTACTGAAGCTTTCTTT
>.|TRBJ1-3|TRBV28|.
CASSFRRSSGNTIYF
TGTGCCAGCAGTTTTCGCCGCAGCTCTGGAAACACCATATATTTT
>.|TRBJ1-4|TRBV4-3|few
CASSQATGATNEKLFF
TGCGCCAGCAGCCAAGCGACAGGCGCAACTAATGAAAAACTGTTTTTT
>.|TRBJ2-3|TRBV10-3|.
CAIAPGGTDTQYF
TGTGCCATCGCCCCCGGGGGTACAGATACGCAGTATTTT
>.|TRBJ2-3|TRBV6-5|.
CASSLGERDTRYF
TGTGCCAGCAGTTTGGGAGAAAGGGATACGAGGTATTTT
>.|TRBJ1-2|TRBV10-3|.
CAISAQGYGYTF
TGTGCCATCAGTGCACAGGGCTATGGCTACACCTTC
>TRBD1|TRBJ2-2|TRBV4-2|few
CASSGTGTGVNTGELFF
TGTGCCAGCAGCGGAACCGGGACAGGGGTTAACACCGGGGAGCTGTTTTTT
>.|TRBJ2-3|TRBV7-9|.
CASSLTGHSDTQYF
TGTGCCAGCAGCTTAACAGGCCACTCAGATACGCAGTATTTT
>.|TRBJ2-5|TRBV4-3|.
CASSQDFPSETQYF
TGCGCCAGCAGCCAAGATTTCCCCTCTGAGACCCAGTACTTC
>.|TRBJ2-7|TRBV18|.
CASSPPSDYEQYF
TGTGCCAGCTCACCACCGTCTGACTACGAGCAGTACTTC
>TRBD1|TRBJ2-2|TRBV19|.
CATDRDRNTGELFF
TGTGCCACCGACCGGGACAGGAACACCGGGGAGCTGTTTTTT
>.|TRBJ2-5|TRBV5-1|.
CASSLLSPIQETQYF
TGCGCCAGCAGCTTACTCAGCCCTATCCAAGAGACCCAGTACTTC
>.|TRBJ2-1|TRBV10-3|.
CAISEWTASYNEQFF
TGTGCCATCAGTGAGTGGACAGCCTCCTACAATGAGCAGTTCTTC
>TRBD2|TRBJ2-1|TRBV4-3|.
CASSQDAGEGFNEQFF
TGCGCCAGCAGCCAAGATGCGGGAGAGGGTTTTAATGAGCAGTTCTTC
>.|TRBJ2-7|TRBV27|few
CASRSPRADSSYEQYF
TGTGCCAGCCGTTCTCCGCGGGCTGATAGCTCCTACGAGCAGTACTTC
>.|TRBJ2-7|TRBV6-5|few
CASSYSAGTYEQYF
TGTGCCAGCAGTTACTCCGCAGGGACCTACGAGCAGTACTTC
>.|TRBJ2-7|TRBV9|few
CASSVSPRDSYEQYF
TGTGCCAGCAGCGTATCACCCAGGGATTCCTACGAGCAGTACTTC
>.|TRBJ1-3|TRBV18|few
CASSPDRFSGNTIYF
TGTGCCAGCTCACCAGACAGATTCTCTGGAAACACCATATATTTT
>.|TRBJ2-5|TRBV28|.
CASSLPPQETQYF
TGTGCCAGCAGTTTACCCCCCCAAGAGACCCAGTACTTC
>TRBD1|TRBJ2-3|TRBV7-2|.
CASSPGQSTDTQYF
TGTGCCAGCAGCCCGGGACAGAGCACAGATACGCAGTATTTT
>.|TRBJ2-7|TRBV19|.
CASSNVRDTSSYEQYF
TGTGCCAGTAGTAACGTCCGGGACACCAGCTCCTACGAGCAGTACTTC
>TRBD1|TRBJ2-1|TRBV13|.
CASSSPPPSYRGNEQFF
TGTGCCAGCAGCTCCCCGCCCCCCTCCTACAGGGGAAATGAGCAGTTCTTC
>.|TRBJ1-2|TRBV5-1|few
CASSWEQGANYGYTF
TGCGCCAGCAGCTGGGAGCAGGGAGCTAACTATGGCTACACCTTC
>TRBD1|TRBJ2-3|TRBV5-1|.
CASSLGWTGEDTQYF
TGCGCCAGCAGCCTCGGGTGGACAGGGGAAGATACGCAGTATTTT
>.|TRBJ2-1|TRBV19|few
CASSWTFSPSSPWQESNEQFF
TGTGCCAGTAGTTGGACTTTTTCCCCCAGCAGCCCCTGGCAAGAGAGCAATGAGCAGTTCTTC
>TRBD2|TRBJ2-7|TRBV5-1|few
CASSWGGTLSYEQYF
TGCGCCAGCAGCTGGGGGGGAACACTAAGCTACGAGCAGTACTTC
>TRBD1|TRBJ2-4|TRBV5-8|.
CASRGGTGENGLYF
TGTGCCAGCAGGGGCGGGACAGGGGAGAACGGTTTGTACTTC
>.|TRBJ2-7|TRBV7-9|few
CASSPRTDSYEQYF
TGTGCCAGCAGCCCCAGGACAGACTCCTACGAGCAGTACTTC
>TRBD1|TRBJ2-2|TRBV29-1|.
CSVRTGVGTGELFF
TGCAGCGTTAGGACAGGGGTCGGTACCGGGGAGCTGTTTTTT
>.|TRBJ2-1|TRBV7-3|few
CASSLGGTNYNEQFF
TGTGCCAGCAGCTTAGGCGGGACGAACTACAATGAGCAGTTCTTC
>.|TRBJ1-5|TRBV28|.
CASSLLRGPQHF
TGTGCCAGCAGTTTACTTCGCGGGCCCCAGCATTTT
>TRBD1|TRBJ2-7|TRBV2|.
CASSDRRTGALYEQYF
TGTGCCAGCAGTGACCGACGGACAGGAGCGCTATACGAGCAGTACTTC
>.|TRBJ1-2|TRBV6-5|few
CASSYSTGLGYGYTF
TGTGCCAGCAGTTACTCGACGGGGCTGGGCTATGGCTACACCTTC
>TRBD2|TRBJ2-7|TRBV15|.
CATSRDRSSGTYEQYF
TGTGCCACCAGCAGAGATCGGTCTAGCGGAACCTACGAGCAGTACTTC
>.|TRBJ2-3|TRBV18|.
CASSPHEADTQYF
TGTGCCAGCTCCCCGCACGAGGCAGATACGCAGTATTTT
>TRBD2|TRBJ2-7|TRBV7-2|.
CASSLTSGSSYEQYF
TGTGCCAGCAGCTTAACTAGCGGGAGTAGCTACGAGCAGTACTTC
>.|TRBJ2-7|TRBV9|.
CASSVATGAKDEQYF
TGTGCCAGCAGCGTAGCTACGGGGGCGAAAGACGAGCAGTACTTC